Below, 25 T cell receptor beta chains from the same sample are listed, as sequenced in a study of beta chain features in type 1 diabetes. Every isolated RNA sample was fully reverse transcribed, so sequencing captured expressed TCRB transcripts. The repertoire was sequenced with immunoSEQ multiplex PCR; TCRdb's copy has only in-frame clones and lacks some. The table has 240,000 or so clones, 25% to 30% seen once; the top ten hold 3.5% to 4.5%. Sequenced: central memory CD4+ T cells from blood. These receptors all come from a man aged 25 to 40 in good health.

This clone was recorded a few times. This chain joins TRBV4-1 and TRBJ2-5; D remains unclear. The CDR3 contains 14 residues. Per the germline V gene, CDR1 is MGHRA and CDR2 is YSYEKL. The germline V and J ends were trimmed by 1 base and 5 bases, with 11 bases remaining between them. CDR3 coding DNA: TGCGCCAGCAGCCAAGTAGGCAGCCGGGAGACCCAGTACTTC. It translates to CASSQVGSRETQYF.

This clone was observed at least ten times. The CDR3 spells CASSTWRPETQYF. CDR3 in DNA: TGTGCCAGCAGCACCTGGAGACCTGAGACCCAGTACTTC. The rearrangement joins TRBV21-1 to TRBJ2-5; the D call in the table, TRBD2, was not verified against the DNA. TRBV21-1 is a known pseudogene. The CDR3 loop spans 13 amino acids.

The table lists this clone with a few counts. The chain couples TRBV5-1 to TRBJ2-3; a weak D match, TRBD1 (5 bases). The CDR3 spans 14 residues. V gave up 4 bases and J gave up 3 bases, with 12 bases separating them. Germline CDR1 is SGHRS and CDR2 is YFSETQ. DNA of the CDR3: TGCGCCAGCAGCCCGACAAAGGGGACAGATACGCAGTATTTT. This gives the protein CASSPTKGTDTQYF.

CDR3 sequence reads: CASSLVSLRAEAFF. The CDR3 region has the DNA TGTGCCAGCAGCTTAGTCTCCCTTCGGGCTGAAGCTTTCTTT. This rearrangement joins TRBV7-2 to TRBJ1-1; D call uncertain. CDR1 and CDR2 from the germline V gene are SGHTA and FQGNSA. CDR3 length equals 14 residues. Between the trimmed V and J ends, which lost 1 base and 6 bases, there was a span of 12 bases.

Many counts were recorded for this clone. The CDR3 spells CASSLGVQETQYF. The CDR3 nucleotides are TGTGCCAGCAGCCTAGGAGTACAAGAGACCCAGTACTTC. V and J are TRBV6-1 and TRBJ2-5, with D uncertain. The CDR3 has 13 residues. Germline CDR1 MNHNS, CDR2 SASEGT. The germline V and J ends were trimmed by 6 bases and 2 bases, with 10 bases remaining between them.

This clone was found a few times. This sequence joins TRBV15 and TRBJ2-1; TRBD1 or TRBD2 may be the D gene (5 bases each). There are 12 residues in the CDR3. The germline V gene has CDR1 LNHNV and CDR2 YYDKDF (reference sequence). Trimming left V 2 bases short and J 13 bases short, with 12 bases between. This CDR3 reads CATSRRDGQQFF. The CDR3 bases are TGTGCCACCAGCAGACGGGACGGCCAACAGTTCTTC.

Only a few counts were recorded for this clone. The same CDR3 also results from other DNA sequences found in this sample. This chain connects TRBV30 to TRBJ1-1; D unresolved. Trimming stripped 1 base from V and 1 base from J, with 7 bases between. Germline CDR1 GTSNPN, CDR2 SVGIG (reference sequence). This CDR3 has 13 residues. The CDR3 nucleotides read TGTGCCTGGAGTGGGCAGGCGAACACTGAAGCTTTCTTT. Amino acids: CAWSGQANTEAFF.

The genes are TRBV30 and TRBJ1-5; TRBD1 might be the D (5 bases). Per the germline V gene, CDR1 is GTSNPN and CDR2 is SVGIG (reference sequence). The CDR3 is 15 residues long. The germline V and J ends were trimmed by 5 bases and 7 bases, with 21 bases remaining between them. As DNA, the CDR3 is TGTGCCTGGTCACGCGCCGGGGCAGCATCCCAGCCCCAGCATTTT. Amino acids: CAWSRAGAASQPQHF.

The V call is TRBV13, the J call TRBJ2-1; D unclear. Germline V lookup: CDR1 PRHDT, CDR2 FYEKMQ (reference sequence). V lost 5 bases, J lost 8 bases, and 16 bases lay in between. The CDR3 contains 14 residues. CDR3 nucleotide sequence: TGTGCCAGCAGCCAGTCTTTACAGCACGATGAGCAGTTCTTC. This gives the protein CASSQSLQHDEQFF. The complete variable domain, with remaining parts taken from reference TRBV13 and TRBJ2-1, reads AAGVIQSPRHLIKEKRETATLKCYPIPRHDTVYWYQQGPGQDPQFLISFYEKMQSDKGSIPDRFSAQQFSDYHSELNMSSLELGDSALYFCASSQSLQHDEQFFGPGTRLTVL.

This clone turned up a few times. The chain combines TRBV6-6 with TRBJ1-4; 8 nucleotides line up with TRBD1. This CDR3 contains 14 residues. Losses at the gene ends were 4 bases for V and 6 bases for J; bases not matched to a gene: 4. The germline V gene encodes CDR1 MNHNY and CDR2 SVGAGI (reference sequence). CDR3 protein: CASSLTGEDEKLFF. The CDR3 DNA sequence: TGTGCCAGCAGTTTGACAGGGGAGGATGAAAAACTGTTTTTT.

This clone was detected a few times. This rearrangement joins TRBV5-4 to TRBJ2-4; 9 bases line up with TRBD1. This CDR3 is 13 amino acids long. From germline, CDR1 is SGHNT and CDR2 YYREEE (reference sequence). V gave up 4 bases and J gave up 8 bases; unmatched junction bases: 4. CDR3 in amino acids: CASSRTGVDIQYF. Here the CDR3 DNA reads TGTGCCAGCAGCAGGACAGGGGTGGACATTCAGTACTTC. The full variable domain, in which reference TRBV5-4 and TRBJ2-4 provide the parts outside the CDR3, is ETGVTQSPTHLIKTRGQQVTLRCSSQSGHNTVSWYQQALGQGPQFIFQYYREEENGRGNFPPRFSGLQFPNYSSELNVNALELDDSALYLCASSRTGVDIQYFGAGTRLSVL.

This clone was counted a few times. This chain joins TRBV5-4 and TRBJ2-5; TRBD1 aligns across 7 bases. The CDR3 spans 16 residues. The J segment lost 5 bases and the V segment lost 4 bases, leaving 14 bases of the junction unmatched. CDR1 is SGHNT and CDR2 is YYREEE in the germline V gene (reference sequence). The CDR3 spells CASSPGQERVVETQYF. In DNA, the CDR3 is TGTGCCAGCAGCCCAGGACAGGAACGAGTTGTGGAGACCCAGTACTTC.

This clone appeared a few times. One end of the junction varies from germline; a read error may be responsible. The same CDR3 is also encoded by other DNA sequences in this sample. The chain is built from TRBV18 and TRBJ2-3; 7 bases align to TRBD2. The germline gives CDR1 KGHSH, CDR2 LQKENI. CDR3 length equals 15 residues. CDR3 sequence reads: CASSPTGGSTDTQYF. CDR3 sequence (DNA): TGTGCCAGCTCACCTACCGGCGGGAGCACCGATACGCAGTATTTT.

The J gene is TRBJ1-4, the V gene TRBV19; D is perhaps TRBD1 (5 bases). Germline assignment: CDR1 LNHDA and CDR2 SQIVND (reference sequence). Trimming cost V 5 bases and J 1 base, with 5 bases left between them. This CDR3 is built from 13 residues. The CDR3 region has the DNA TGTGCCAGTAGTGACAGAACTAATGAAAAACTGTTTTTT. Protein: CASSDRTNEKLFF.

This clone was seen many times. The chain employs TRBV11-2 and TRBJ2-3; a possible D gene is TRBD2 (7 bases). The CDR3 consists of 16 residues. V lost 2 bases to trimming and J lost 3 bases, with 15 bases between them. Germline-derived CDR1 and CDR2 are SGHAT and FQNNGV. Here the CDR3 DNA reads TGTGCCAGCAGCTTAATTGGGGGGGCCGGGACAGATACGCAGTATTTT. Its protein product is CASSLIGGAGTDTQYF.

The genes are TRBV28 and TRBJ2-7, with D unclear. The V end lost 5 bases, the J end lost 5 bases, and 7 bases lay between the germline ends. Germline loops: CDR1 MDHEN, CDR2 SYDVKM. The CDR3 has 11 amino acids. CDR3 in amino acids: CASSLHDEQYF. The CDR3 DNA is TGTGCCAGCAGTCTTCACGACGAGCAGTACTTC.

The chain couples TRBV6-1 to TRBJ1-2; 8 nucleotides line up with TRBD1. CDR1 is MNHNS, CDR2 SASEGT, per germline. V lost 1 base and J lost 6; bases outside the gene matches: 4. The CDR3 totals 14 residues. CDR3 sequence reads: CASSEVWTGNGYTF. CDR3 in DNA: TGTGCCAGCAGTGAAGTCTGGACAGGGAATGGCTACACCTTC.

This clone occurred a few times. The rearrangement uses TRBV2 and TRBJ1-1, with a possible D match to TRBD1 (6 bases). Germline V gene data show CDR1 as SNHLY and CDR2 as FYNNEI. V dropped 6 bases and J dropped 1 base, with 12 bases sitting between them. This CDR3 region has 14 residues. The CDR3 DNA follows: TGTGCCAGCAGGACCGGACAGAGGAACACTGAAGCTTTCTTT. Its translation: CASRTGQRNTEAFF.

Only one count was recorded for this clone. V and J are TRBV7-2 and TRBJ2-2; possible D gene TRBD2, 6 bases. Per the germline V gene, CDR1 is SGHTA and CDR2 is FQGNSA. Trimming took 6 bases from V and 7 from J, leaving 9 bases between them. The CDR3 has 12 residues. CDR3 nucleotide sequence: TGTGCCAGCAGTCGGACTAACGGGGAGCTGTTTTTT. Translation gives CASSRTNGELFF.

In this sample, this clone turned up a few times. This chain connects TRBV30 to TRBJ2-1, with TRBD2 matching over 7 bases. After removal of 1 base from V and 9 bases from J, the junction contained 6 bases not matched to a gene. This CDR3 comprises 13 residues. Germline V CDR1 and CDR2: GTSNPN, SVGIG (reference sequence). The CDR3 sequence is CAWSASERGEQFF. Written as DNA, the CDR3 is TGTGCCTGGAGTGCCTCGGAGCGGGGTGAGCAGTTCTTC.

The rearrangement uses TRBV29-1 and TRBJ2-7; D possibly uses TRBD1 or TRBD2 (5 bases each). Trimming stripped 4 bases from V and 2 bases from J, with 9 bases between. The CDR3 is 12 residues long. From germline, CDR1 is SQVTM and CDR2 ANQGSEA. As DNA, the CDR3 is TGCAGCGTTGGGGACCTTGCCTACGAGCAGTACTTC. Amino acids: CSVGDLAYEQYF.

The chain is built from TRBV6-1 and TRBJ2-3, with 10 nucleotides matching TRBD1. Germline trimming cut 8 bases from V and 3 bases from J; bases unmatched to any gene: 5. Germline V gene lookup returns CDR1 MNHNS and CDR2 SASEGT. The length of the CDR3 is 14 residues. CDR3 bases: TGTGCCAGCGTGTGGGGACAGGGGACAGATACGCAGTATTTT. Translated, it gives CASVWGQGTDTQYF.

In DNA, the CDR3 is TGTGCCAGCAGTCAGATCTCCTATAATTCACCCCTCCACTTT. It translates to CASSQISYNSPLHF. This sequence joins TRBV6-6 and TRBJ1-6; D remains unclear. V was trimmed by 5 bases and J by 0 bases, leaving 5 bases between them. This CDR3 comprises 14 residues. Germline assignment: CDR1 MNHNY and CDR2 SVGAGI (reference sequence).

Regarding this clone: This sample includes further DNA sequences coding for the same CDR3. The rearrangement uses TRBV7-9 and TRBJ2-1; D may be TRBD2 (6 bases). The CDR3 totals 15 residues. The germline V gene encodes CDR1 SEHNR and CDR2 FQNEAQ (reference sequence). Trimming removed 1 base at V and 0 bases at J, with 7 bases between. The CDR3 sequence: CASSLDSGSYNEQFF. Here the CDR3 DNA reads TGTGCCAGCAGCTTAGATAGCGGCTCCTACAATGAGCAGTTCTTC.

Notes on this clone: Since a much larger clone is just one base distant, this may be a read error. The sample carries other DNA sequences with the same CDR3. The rearrangement links TRBV21-1 to TRBJ2-5. TRBV21-1 is noted as a pseudogene. The CDR3 runs 16 residues. The CDR3 reads CASSKGGEKGDETQYF. The DNA for the CDR3 is TGTGCCAGCAGCAAAGGGGGGGAAAAGGGGGACGAGACCCAGTACTTC.